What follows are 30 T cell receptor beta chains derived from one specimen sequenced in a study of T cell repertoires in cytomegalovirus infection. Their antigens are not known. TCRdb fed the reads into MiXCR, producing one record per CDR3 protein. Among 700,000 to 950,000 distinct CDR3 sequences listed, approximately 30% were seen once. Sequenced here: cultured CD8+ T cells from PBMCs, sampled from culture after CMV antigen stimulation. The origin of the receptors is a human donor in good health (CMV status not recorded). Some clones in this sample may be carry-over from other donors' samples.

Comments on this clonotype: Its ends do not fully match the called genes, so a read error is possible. The CDR3 sequence is CSSSPAPDTQYF. The CDR3 coding sequence is TGTTCCAGCAGCCCCGCCCCAGATACGCAGTATTTT. This chain uses TRBV9 with TRBJ2-3; D is ambiguous. There are 12 residues in the CDR3. The germline V gene has CDR1 SGDLS and CDR2 YYNGEE.

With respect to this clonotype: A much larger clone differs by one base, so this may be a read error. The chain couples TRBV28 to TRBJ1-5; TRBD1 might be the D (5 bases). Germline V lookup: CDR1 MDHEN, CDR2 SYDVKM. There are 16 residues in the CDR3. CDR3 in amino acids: CASSLTSTDQNQLQHF. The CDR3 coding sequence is TGTGCCAGCAGTCTTACCTCGACAGACCAGAATCAGCTCCAGCATTTT.

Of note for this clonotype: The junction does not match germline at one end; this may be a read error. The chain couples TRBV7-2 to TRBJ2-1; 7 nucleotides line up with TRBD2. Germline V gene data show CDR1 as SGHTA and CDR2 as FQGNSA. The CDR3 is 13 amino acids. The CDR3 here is CASGTTSYNKQFF. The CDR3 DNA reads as TGTGCCAGCGGGACTACCTCCTACAATAAGCAGTTCTTC.

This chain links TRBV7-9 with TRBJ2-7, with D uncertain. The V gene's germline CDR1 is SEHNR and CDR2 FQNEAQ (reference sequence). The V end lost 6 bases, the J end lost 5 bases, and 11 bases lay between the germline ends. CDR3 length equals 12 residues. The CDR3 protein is CASSQPGNEQYV. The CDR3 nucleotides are TGTGCCAGCAGTCAACCGGGTAACGAGCAGTACGTC.

CDR3 amino acids: CASSQHRGSNQPQHF. Here the CDR3 DNA reads TGCGCCAGCAGCCAGCACAGGGGTTCCAATCAGCCCCAGCATTTT. The chain has TRBV4-3 and TRBJ1-5; 7 bases are shared with TRBD1. This CDR3 has 15 amino acids. Germline V CDR1 and CDR2: LGHNA, YSLEER. With 3 bases clipped from V and 3 bases from J, the junction kept 5 bases outside the gene matches.

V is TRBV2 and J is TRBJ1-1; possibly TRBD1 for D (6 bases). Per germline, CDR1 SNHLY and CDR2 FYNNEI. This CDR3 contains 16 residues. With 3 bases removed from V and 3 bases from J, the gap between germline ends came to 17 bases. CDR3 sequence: CASSDWRGATDTEAFF. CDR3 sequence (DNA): TGTGCCAGCAGTGATTGGCGGGGGGCGACCGACACTGAAGCTTTCTTT. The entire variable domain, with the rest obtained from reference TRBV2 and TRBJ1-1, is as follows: EPEVTQTPSHQVTQMGQEVILRCVPISNHLYFYWYRQILGQKVEFLVSFYNNEISEKSEIFDDQFSVERPDGSNFTLKIRSTKLEDSAMYFCASSDWRGATDTEAFFGQGTRLTVV.

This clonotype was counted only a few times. As DNA, the CDR3 is TGTGCCAGCGGTGGGGGTACCCTCCTCATGTCCCAGCATTTT. Translating it yields CASGGGTLLMSQHF. The chain employs TRBV12-3 or TRBV12-4 and TRBJ1-5; TRBD1 might be the D (5 bases). Trimming cost V 8 bases and J 11 bases, with 22 bases left between them. The CDR3 spans 14 residues.

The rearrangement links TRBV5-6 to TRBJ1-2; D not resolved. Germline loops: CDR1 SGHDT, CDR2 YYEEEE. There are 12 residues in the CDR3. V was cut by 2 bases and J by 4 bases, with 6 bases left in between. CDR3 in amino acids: CASSFFSYGYTF. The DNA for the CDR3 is TGTGCCAGCAGCTTTTTTAGCTATGGCTACACCTTC.

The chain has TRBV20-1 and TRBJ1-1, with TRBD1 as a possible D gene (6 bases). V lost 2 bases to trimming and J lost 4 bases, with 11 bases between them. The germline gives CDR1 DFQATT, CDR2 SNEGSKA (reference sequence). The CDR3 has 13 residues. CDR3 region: CSARQGNGTEAFF. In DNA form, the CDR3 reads TGCAGTGCTAGACAGGGGAACGGCACTGAAGCTTTCTTT.

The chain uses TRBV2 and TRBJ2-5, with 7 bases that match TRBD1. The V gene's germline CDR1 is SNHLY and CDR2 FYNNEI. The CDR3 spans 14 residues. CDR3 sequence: CTIPIGAGGETQYF. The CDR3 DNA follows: TGTACCATCCCGATCGGGGCAGGGGGTGAGACCCAGTACTTC.

For the CDR3, the DNA is TGTGCCAGCAGTGGTTTCAGAGATGCCGACGAGCAGTACTTC. It yields the protein CASSGFRDADEQYF. V and J are TRBV6-6 and TRBJ2-7; D unclear. The V end lost 5 bases, the J end lost 5 bases, and 16 bases lay between the germline ends. Germline V gene sequence: CDR1 MNHNY, CDR2 SVGAGI (reference sequence). The CDR3 length is 14 residues.

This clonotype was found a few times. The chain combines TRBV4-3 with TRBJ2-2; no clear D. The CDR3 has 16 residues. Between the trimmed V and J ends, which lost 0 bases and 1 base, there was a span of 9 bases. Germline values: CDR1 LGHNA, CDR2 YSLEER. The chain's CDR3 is CASSQEISVNTGELFF. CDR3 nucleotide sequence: TGCGCCAGCAGCCAAGAAATATCCGTGAACACCGGGGAGCTGTTTTTT.

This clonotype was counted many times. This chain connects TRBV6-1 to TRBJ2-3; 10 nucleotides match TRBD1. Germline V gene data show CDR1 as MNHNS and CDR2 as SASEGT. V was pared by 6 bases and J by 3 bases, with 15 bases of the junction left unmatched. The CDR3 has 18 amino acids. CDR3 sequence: CASSRYLLPGQGTDTQYF. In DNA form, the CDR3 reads TGTGCCAGCAGCAGATATTTGCTCCCGGGACAGGGGACAGATACGCAGTATTTT.

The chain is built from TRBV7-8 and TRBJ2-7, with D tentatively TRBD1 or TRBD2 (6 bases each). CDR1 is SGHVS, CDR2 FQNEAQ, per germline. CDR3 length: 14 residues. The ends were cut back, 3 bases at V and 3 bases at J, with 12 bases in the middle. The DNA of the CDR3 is TGTGCCAGCAGCTTTTCCGGGGGCGGCTACGAGCAGTACTTC. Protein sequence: CASSFSGGGYEQYF.

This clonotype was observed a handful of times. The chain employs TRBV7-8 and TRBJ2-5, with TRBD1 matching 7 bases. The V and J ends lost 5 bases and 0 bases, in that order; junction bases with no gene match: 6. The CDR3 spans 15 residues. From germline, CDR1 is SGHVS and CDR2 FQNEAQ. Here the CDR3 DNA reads TGTGCCAGCAGCATTGGACAGGATTACCAAGAGACCCAGTACTTC. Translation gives CASSIGQDYQETQYF.

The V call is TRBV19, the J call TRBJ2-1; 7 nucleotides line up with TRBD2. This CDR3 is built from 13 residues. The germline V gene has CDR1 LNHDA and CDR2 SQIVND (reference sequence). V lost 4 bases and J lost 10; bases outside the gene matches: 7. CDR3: CASSKWGGEEQFF. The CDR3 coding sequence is TGTGCCAGTAGTAAGTGGGGGGGAGAGGAGCAGTTCTTC.

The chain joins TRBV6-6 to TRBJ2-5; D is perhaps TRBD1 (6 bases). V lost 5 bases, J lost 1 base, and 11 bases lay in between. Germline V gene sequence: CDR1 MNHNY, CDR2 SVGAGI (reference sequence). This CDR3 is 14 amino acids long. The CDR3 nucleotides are TGTGCCAGCAGTGACGGGACAATCCAAGAGACCCAGTACTTC. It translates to CASSDGTIQETQYF.

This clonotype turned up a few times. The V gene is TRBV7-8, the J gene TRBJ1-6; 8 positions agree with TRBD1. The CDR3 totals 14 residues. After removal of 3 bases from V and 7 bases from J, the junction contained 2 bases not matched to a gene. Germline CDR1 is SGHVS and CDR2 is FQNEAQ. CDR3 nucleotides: TGTGCCAGCAGCTTGCCAGGGGGCAATTCACCCCTCCACTTT. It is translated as CASSLPGGNSPLHF.

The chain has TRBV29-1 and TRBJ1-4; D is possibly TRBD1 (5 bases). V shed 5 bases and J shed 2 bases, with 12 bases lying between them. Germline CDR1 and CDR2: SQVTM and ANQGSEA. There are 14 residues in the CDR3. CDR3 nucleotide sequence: TGCAGCGTTTACGCAGGGTTGACTAATGAAAAACTGTTTTTT. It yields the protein CSVYAGLTNEKLFF.

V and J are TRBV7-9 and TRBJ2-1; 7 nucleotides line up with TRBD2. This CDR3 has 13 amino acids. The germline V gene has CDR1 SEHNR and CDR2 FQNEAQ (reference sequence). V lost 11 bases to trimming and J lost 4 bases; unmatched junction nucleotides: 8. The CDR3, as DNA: TGTGCCGGCCGGGGAGCGGGGTACAATGAGCAGTTCTTC. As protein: CAGRGAGYNEQFF.

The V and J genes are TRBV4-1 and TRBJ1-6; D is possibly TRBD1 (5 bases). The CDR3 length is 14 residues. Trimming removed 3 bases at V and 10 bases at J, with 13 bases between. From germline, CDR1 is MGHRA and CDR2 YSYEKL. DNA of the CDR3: TGCGCCAGCAGCCACAACACCGGGACCTCACCCCTCCACTTT. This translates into CASSHNTGTSPLHF.

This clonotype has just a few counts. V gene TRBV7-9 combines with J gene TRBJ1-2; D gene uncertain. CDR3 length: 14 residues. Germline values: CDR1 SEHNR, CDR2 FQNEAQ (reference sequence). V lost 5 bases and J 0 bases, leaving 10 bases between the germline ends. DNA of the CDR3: TGTGCCAGCAGCCGGAAGCCAACTAACTATGGCTACACCTTC. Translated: CASSRKPTNYGYTF.

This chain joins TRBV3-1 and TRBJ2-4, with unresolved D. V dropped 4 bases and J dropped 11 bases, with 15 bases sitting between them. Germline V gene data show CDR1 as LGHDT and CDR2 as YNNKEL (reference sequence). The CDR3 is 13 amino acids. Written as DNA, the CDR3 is TGTGCCAGCAGCCTCATTGAAGGCAGCTTTCAGTACTTC. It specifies CASSLIEGSFQYF. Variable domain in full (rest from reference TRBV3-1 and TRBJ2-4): DTAVSQTPKYLVTQMGNDKSIKCEQNLGHDTMYWYKQDSKKFLKIMFSYNNKELIINETVPNRFSPKSPDKAHLNLHINSLELGDSAVYFCASSLIEGSFQYFGAGTRLSVL.

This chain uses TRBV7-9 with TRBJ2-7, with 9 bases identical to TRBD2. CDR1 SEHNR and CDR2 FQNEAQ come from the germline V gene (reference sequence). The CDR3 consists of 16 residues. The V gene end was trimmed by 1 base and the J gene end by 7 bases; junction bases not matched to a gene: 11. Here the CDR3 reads CASSLDGGGAGVEQYV. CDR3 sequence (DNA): TGTGCCAGCAGCTTAGATGGCGGGGGGGCGGGGGTGGAGCAGTACGTC.

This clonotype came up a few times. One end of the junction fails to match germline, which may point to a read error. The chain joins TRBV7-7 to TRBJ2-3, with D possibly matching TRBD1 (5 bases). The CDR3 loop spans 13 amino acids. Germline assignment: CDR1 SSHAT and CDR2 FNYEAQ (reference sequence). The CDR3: CASSLVGQDTQYF. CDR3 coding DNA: TGTGCTAGCAGCTTAGTAGGACAAGATACGCAGTATTTT.

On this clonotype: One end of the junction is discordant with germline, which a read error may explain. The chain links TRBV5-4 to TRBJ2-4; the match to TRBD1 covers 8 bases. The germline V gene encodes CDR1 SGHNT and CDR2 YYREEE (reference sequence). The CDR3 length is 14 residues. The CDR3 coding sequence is TGTGCCAGCACCTTGGACAGGGACGCGGACATTCAGTACTTC. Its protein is CASTLDRDADIQYF.

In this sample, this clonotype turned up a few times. The chain's CDR3 is CASSVEGAIQETQYF. The CDR3 DNA is TGCGCCAGCAGTGTGGAGGGGGCAATCCAGGAGACCCAGTACTTC. The chain is built from TRBV5-1 and TRBJ2-5; perhaps TRBD1 as D (7 bases). Germline V gene data show CDR1 as SGHRS and CDR2 as YFSETQ. The CDR3 runs 15 residues. V lost 5 bases and J 5 bases, leaving 19 bases between the germline ends.

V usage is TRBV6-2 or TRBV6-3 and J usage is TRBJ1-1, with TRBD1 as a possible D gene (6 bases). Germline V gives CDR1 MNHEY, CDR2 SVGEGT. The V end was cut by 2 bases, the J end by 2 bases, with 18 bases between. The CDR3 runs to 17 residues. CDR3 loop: CASSYRSPGALNTEAFF. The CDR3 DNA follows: TGTGCCAGCAGTTACAGGTCTCCAGGGGCGCTCAACACTGAAGCTTTCTTT.

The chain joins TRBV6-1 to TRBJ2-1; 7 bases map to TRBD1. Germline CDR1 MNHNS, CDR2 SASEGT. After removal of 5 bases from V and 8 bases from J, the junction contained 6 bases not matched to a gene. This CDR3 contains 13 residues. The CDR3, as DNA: TGTGCCAGCAGTCAAGACAGGGTCGATGAGCAGTTCTTC. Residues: CASSQDRVDEQFF.

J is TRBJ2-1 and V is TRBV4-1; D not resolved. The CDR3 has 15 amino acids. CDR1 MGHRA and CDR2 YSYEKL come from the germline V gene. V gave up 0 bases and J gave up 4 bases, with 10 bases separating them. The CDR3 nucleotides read TGCGCCAGCAGCCAAGAACCGCAGTTATACAATGAGCAGTTCTTC. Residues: CASSQEPQLYNEQFF.